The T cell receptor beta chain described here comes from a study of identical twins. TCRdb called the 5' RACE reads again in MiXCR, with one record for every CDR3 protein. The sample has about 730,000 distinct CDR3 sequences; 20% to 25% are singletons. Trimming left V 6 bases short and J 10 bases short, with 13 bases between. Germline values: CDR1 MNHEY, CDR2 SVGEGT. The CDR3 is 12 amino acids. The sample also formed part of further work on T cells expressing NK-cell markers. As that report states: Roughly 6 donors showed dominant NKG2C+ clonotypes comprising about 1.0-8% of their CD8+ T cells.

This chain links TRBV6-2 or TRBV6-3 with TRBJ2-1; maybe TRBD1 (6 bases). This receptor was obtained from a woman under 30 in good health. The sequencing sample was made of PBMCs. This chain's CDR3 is CASRPNRGEQFF. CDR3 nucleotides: TGTGCCAGCAGACCTAATAGGGGGGAGCAGTTCTTC.